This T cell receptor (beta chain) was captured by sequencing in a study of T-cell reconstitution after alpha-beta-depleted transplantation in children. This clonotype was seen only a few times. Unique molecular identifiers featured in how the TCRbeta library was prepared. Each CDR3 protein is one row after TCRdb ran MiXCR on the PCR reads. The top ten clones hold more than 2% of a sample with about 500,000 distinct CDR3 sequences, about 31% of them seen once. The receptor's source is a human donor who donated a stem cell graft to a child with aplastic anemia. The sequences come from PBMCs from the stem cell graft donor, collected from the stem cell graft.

DNA for the CDR3: TGTGCCAGCAGTTCCAGGGACACCAAGCAGTTCTTC. Amino acids: CASSSRDTKQFF. This chain uses TRBV6-6 with TRBJ2-1, with a weak D call TRBD1 (6 bases). V lost 4 bases, J lost 11 bases, and 12 bases lay in between. Germline CDR1 is MNHNY and CDR2 is SVGAGI (reference sequence). This CDR3 is built from 12 residues.